This T cell receptor beta chain was documented in a study of CD8 T cells in ankylosing spondylitis. Turning to this clonotype: No antigen is known for it.

Broader study findings: Blood from ankylosing spondylitis patients appeared to carry a characteristic roughly 8-variant TCR beta motif. It was reported that disease-linked clones were significantly enriched in matched ankylosing spondylitis synovial fluid.

The authors made TCR beta libraries by quantitative 5'-RACE with molecular barcodes. TCRdb re-called the 5' RACE reads with MiXCR, one entry per CDR3 protein. This sample has 150,000 to 200,000 distinct CDR3 sequences; roughly a third occur once, and the top ten carry about 5.5%. The CDR3 runs 15 residues. Germline V gene lookup returns CDR1 SGDLS and CDR2 YYNGEE. V shed 0 bases and J shed 0 bases, with 9 bases lying between them. The clonotype comes from a male donor with ankylosing spondylitis. The V call is TRBV9, the J call TRBJ1-1; D possibly corresponds to TRBD1 (5 bases). The sample consisted of synovial fluid, either unsorted or a sorted T cell fraction (not recorded which). The CDR3 region has the DNA TGTGCCAGCAGCGTAGCACCAGGGATGAACACTGAAGCTTTCTTT. This codes for CASSVAPGMNTEAFF.